The clone carrying this T cell receptor (beta chain) was seen at least ten times. Its cognate antigen is unknown. To make TCR beta libraries, researchers used iRepertoire HTBI primers and Arm-PCR of CDR3 regions. Each CDR3 protein gets one entry after TCRdb re-called the multiplex PCR reads with MiXCR. The sample gives roughly 500,000 distinct CDR3 sequences, 13% of which show up once; roughly a tenth is in the top ten. Germline CDR1 reads SNHLY; CDR2 reads FYNNEI. This CDR3 is 15 amino acids long. V shed 6 bases, J shed 0 bases, and the junction held 4 bases outside the gene matches. Noted time point: newly diagnosed GD, antithyroid drugs for less than 3 months. The authors made the TCR library using RNA they extracted from PBMCs. The diagnosis of Graves' disease used American Thyroid Association guidelines. The data stem from a study of regulatory T cells in long-lasting Graves disease. Broader study findings: Favored usage of TRBV28, TRBJ1-2 and TRBJ2-5 was recorded in persistent disease.

These data were also reused for a study on T cells in Graves' hyperthyroidism and ophthalmopathy.

The V and J genes are TRBV2 and TRBJ2-3, with 9 nucleotides matching TRBD2. The material was peripheral blood mononuclear cells (PBMCs), obtained at new diagnosis, from a patient treated with antithyroid drugs. The source of this sequence is a young man with Graves disease. The CDR3 coding sequence is TGTGCCAGCAGATTGACTAGCGGAAGCACAGATACGCAGTATTTT. This codes for CASRLTSGSTDTQYF.